This T cell receptor beta chain was documented in a study of low-dose radiotherapy and immunotherapy resistance in tumors. The time point: before trial treatment. The authors amplified TCRs for about 20 PCR cycles with a constant-region primer and a V-primer adapter. Each CDR3 protein gets one entry after TCRdb re-called the reads with MiXCR. The sample carries about 50,000 distinct CDR3 sequences, about an eighth recorded once. V gave up 5 bases and J gave up 1 base; unmatched junction bases: 11. Germline-derived CDR1 and CDR2 are MDHEN and SYDVKM. CDR3 size: 17 residues. Sample: PBMCs, taken before treatment. The sequence was obtained from a female donor with ovarian cancer. The genes are TRBV28 and TRBJ2-3, with TRBD1 matching over 8 bases. CDR3 sequence: CASSPQTGAFRTDTQYF. In nucleotides, the CDR3 is TGTGCCAGCAGTCCCCAGACAGGGGCCTTCCGCACAGATACGCAGTATTTT.